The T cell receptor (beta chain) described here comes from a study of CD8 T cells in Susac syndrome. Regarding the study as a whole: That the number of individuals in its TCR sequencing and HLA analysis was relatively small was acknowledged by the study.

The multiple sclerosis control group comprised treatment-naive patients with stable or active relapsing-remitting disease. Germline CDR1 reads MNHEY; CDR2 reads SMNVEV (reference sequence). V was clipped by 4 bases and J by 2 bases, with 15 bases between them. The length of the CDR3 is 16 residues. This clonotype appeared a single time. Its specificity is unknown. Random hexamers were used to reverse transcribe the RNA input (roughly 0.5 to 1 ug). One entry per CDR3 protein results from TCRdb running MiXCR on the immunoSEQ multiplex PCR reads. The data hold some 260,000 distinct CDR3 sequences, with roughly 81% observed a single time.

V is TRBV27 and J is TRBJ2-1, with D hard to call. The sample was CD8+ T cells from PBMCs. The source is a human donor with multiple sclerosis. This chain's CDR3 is CASSSFAFETYNEQFF. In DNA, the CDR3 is TGTGCCAGCAGTTCATTCGCATTTGAGACCTACAATGAGCAGTTCTTC.